These 22 T cell receptor beta chains were all obtained from the same sample, sequenced in a study of control samples from healthy donors and cancer patients. The method was immunoSEQ multiplex PCR; TCRdb's version includes in-frame clones alone and lacks a portion of them. The sample carries some 140,000 clones, roughly 92% recorded once. The sample taken for sequencing was blood. These TCRs come from a man aged 30-40 years in good health.

The chain joins TRBV6-5 to TRBJ1-2; TRBD1 matches at 9 bases. Trimming removed 3 bases from V and 7 bases from J; junction bases left unmatched: 9. The CDR3 covers 15 residues. The germline V gene encodes CDR1 MNHEY and CDR2 SVGAGI. CDR3 bases: TGTGCCAGCAGTTATGACCGACAGGGGGGGGGTGGCTACACCTTC. As protein: CASSYDRQGGGGYTF.

V gene TRBV5-1 combines with J gene TRBJ2-3; 8 bases agree with TRBD1. Germline CDR1 SGHRS, CDR2 YFSETQ. The CDR3 contains 14 residues. V shed 3 bases and J 3 bases; nucleotides not matched to a gene: 3. CDR3 loop: CASSSGGATDTQYF. In DNA, the CDR3 is TGCGCCAGCAGCTCAGGGGGCGCGACAGATACGCAGTATTTT. Full variable domain (rest looked up from reference TRBV5-1 and TRBJ2-3): KAGVTQTPRYLIKTRGQQVTLSCSPISGHRSVSWYQQTPGQGLQFLFEYFSETQRNKGNFPGRFSGRQFSNSRSEMNVSTLELGDSALYLCASSSGGATDTQYFGPGTRLTVL.

V usage is TRBV7-9 and J usage is TRBJ2-1; no clear D gene. Germline V gene lookup returns CDR1 SEHNR and CDR2 FQNEAQ (reference sequence). Trimming removed 1 base from V and 9 bases from J, with 7 bases in between. This CDR3 contains 12 residues. CDR3 DNA: TGTGCCAGCAGCTTAGAGAACCTTGAGCAGTTCTTC. Its translation is CASSLENLEQFF.

This chain uses TRBV27 with TRBJ1-1, with 8 positions matching TRBD1. V lost 3 bases and J lost 6; bases outside the gene matches: 6. The CDR3 consists of 14 residues. CDR1 and CDR2 (germline): MNHEY, SMNVEV (reference sequence). The CDR3 DNA follows: TGTGCCAGCAGTTTTTGGCAGGGGGCTTCTGAAGCTTTCTTT. This gives the protein CASSFWQGASEAFF.

The chain carries TRBV21-1 and TRBJ1-5. TRBV21-1 is listed as a pseudogene. This CDR3 contains 16 residues. As DNA, the CDR3 is TGTGCCAGCAGCAAAGGCCCGGAAGATAGCAATCAGCCCCAGCATTTT. The encoded protein is CASSKGPEDSNQPQHF.

The chain joins TRBV9 to TRBJ2-7; the D is unclear. V was cut by 2 bases and J by 6 bases, with 12 bases left in between. This CDR3 contains 13 residues. CDR1 and CDR2 from the germline V gene are SGDLS and YYNGEE. CDR3 sequence reads: CASSVGVKSEQYF. DNA of the CDR3: TGTGCCAGCAGCGTTGGGGTAAAATCCGAGCAGTACTTC.

The chain is built from TRBV5-4 and TRBJ2-2; TRBD2 agrees at 7 bases. Germline V CDR1 and CDR2: SGHNT, YYREEE (reference sequence). After removal of 3 bases from V and 0 bases from J, the junction contained 5 bases not matched to a gene. This CDR3 contains 16 residues. CDR3 loop: CASSSGLYANTGELFF. The CDR3 DNA sequence: TGTGCCAGCAGCTCGGGACTATACGCGAACACCGGGGAGCTGTTTTTT.

The chain carries TRBV18 and TRBJ1-1; D possibly corresponds to TRBD1 (5 bases). The V end was cut by 2 bases, the J end by 8 bases, with 12 bases between. Germline values: CDR1 KGHSH, CDR2 LQKENI. The CDR3 has 13 residues. The CDR3 DNA reads TGTGCCAGCTCACCAGATTGGGGCAGGGAAGCTTTCTTT. It codes for CASSPDWGREAFF.

The genes are TRBV4-2 and TRBJ1-1; no reliable D call. Germline CDR1 and CDR2: LGHNA and YNFKEQ. V was shortened by 0 bases and J by 2 bases, with 13 bases between the two germline ends. CDR3 size: 16 residues. The CDR3 DNA follows: TGTGCCAGCAGCCAAGATGATTCGGCTACTAACACTGAAGCTTTCTTT. This encodes CASSQDDSATNTEAFF.

The CDR3 coding sequence is TGTGCCAGCTCACCCAACAGGGACCTTAATTCACCCCTCCACTTT. It yields the protein CASSPNRDLNSPLHF. The chain has TRBV18 and TRBJ1-6; D is possibly TRBD1 (6 bases). Germline CDR1 is KGHSH and CDR2 is LQKENI. Trimming took 3 bases from V and 6 from J, leaving 12 bases between them. This CDR3 has 15 residues.

V is TRBV6-6 and J is TRBJ2-7; D not resolved. Germline V gene data show CDR1 as MNHNY and CDR2 as SVGAGI (reference sequence). This CDR3 contains 15 residues. V was pared by 0 bases and J by 3 bases, with 12 bases between. The CDR3 reads CASSYSSIPGYEQYF. As DNA, the CDR3 is TGTGCCAGCAGTTACTCAAGTATTCCGGGCTACGAGCAGTACTTC.

CDR3 coding DNA: TGTGCCAGCAGATATTCGACAGGGCGTGGGGCTTTCTTT. Its translation: CASRYSTGRGAFF. The chain recombines TRBV12-3 or TRBV12-4 with TRBJ1-1; the match to TRBD1 covers 7 bases. This CDR3 region has 13 residues. V was clipped by 6 bases and J by 11 bases; unmatched bases: 12.

V is TRBV30 and J is TRBJ2-7; 11 positions match TRBD2. This CDR3 has 14 amino acids. J gave up 6 bases and V 0 bases, and 4 bases lay outside the gene matches. The V gene's germline CDR1 is GTSNPN and CDR2 SVGIG (reference sequence). The CDR3 loop is CAWSVGLAGGEQYF. DNA for the CDR3: TGTGCCTGGAGTGTAGGCCTAGCGGGAGGCGAGCAGTACTTC.

This chain joins TRBV3-1 (or the pseudogene TRBV3-2) and TRBJ2-7; possible D gene TRBD1, 6 bases. Deletions cut 5 bases from V and 1 base from J, with 12 bases between. This CDR3 is 14 amino acids long. Per germline, CDR1 LGHDT and CDR2 YNNKEL (reference sequence). The CDR3: CASSTGMVSYEQYF. The CDR3 DNA sequence: TGTGCCAGCAGCACAGGGATGGTTTCCTACGAGCAGTACTTC.

The chain carries TRBV4-2 and TRBJ2-4, with TRBD1 identical over 11 bases. V dropped 2 bases and J dropped 7; count of bases not matched to a gene: 4. There are 15 residues in the CDR3. CDR1 is LGHNA and CDR2 is YNFKEQ in the germline V gene. As DNA, the CDR3 is TGTGCCAGCAGCCAAAAGAGGACAGGGGGCAACATTCAGTACTTC. Protein product: CASSQKRTGGNIQYF.

This clone was seen at least ten times. In DNA form, the CDR3 reads TGTGCCAGCAGTTACTCCCCAGGGGCCCCCTCCTACGAGCAGTACTTC. Residues: CASSYSPGAPSYEQYF. V and J are TRBV6-6 and TRBJ2-7; D might be TRBD1 (6 bases). Germline V gives CDR1 MNHNY, CDR2 SVGAGI (reference sequence). The ends were cut back, 0 bases at V and 0 bases at J, with 12 bases in the middle. This CDR3 comprises 16 residues.

The chain joins TRBV3-1 (or the pseudogene TRBV3-2) to TRBJ2-2, with 11 bases aligning to TRBD2. The CDR3 runs to 18 residues. Per the germline V gene, CDR1 is LGHDT and CDR2 is YNNKEL (reference sequence). The ends lost 1 base at V and 4 bases at J; junction bases unmatched: 8. In DNA, the CDR3 is TGTGCCAGCAGCCAAGGAGTACTAGCGGGAGTGGGCACCGGGGAGCTGTTTTTT. Translated: CASSQGVLAGVGTGELFF.

The chain employs TRBV6-4 and TRBJ1-1; 8 bases map to TRBD1. Germline trimming cut 7 bases from V and 3 bases from J; bases unmatched to any gene: 4. CDR1 MRHNA and CDR2 SNTAGT come from the germline V gene. The CDR3 spans 13 residues. CDR3 sequence reads: CASKDREDTEAFF. The CDR3 bases are TGTGCCAGCAAGGACAGGGAGGACACTGAAGCTTTCTTT.

The chain couples TRBV27 to TRBJ2-7, with 11 bases fitting TRBD1. The CDR3 has 15 residues. Trimming cost V 3 bases and J 6 bases; bases outside gene matches: 7. The germline V gene encodes CDR1 MNHEY and CDR2 SMNVEV (reference sequence). Written as DNA, the CDR3 is TGTGCCAGCAGTTTCCTACCCGGGACAGGGGGCGAGCAGTACTTC. It encodes CASSFLPGTGGEQYF.

The chain couples TRBV5-1 to TRBJ2-1, with D maybe TRBD1 (6 bases). This CDR3 has 16 residues. Deletions cut 4 bases from V and 0 bases from J, with 14 bases between. Germline V gene sequence: CDR1 SGHRS, CDR2 YFSETQ. The CDR3: CASSSPGHRSYNEQFF. In DNA form, the CDR3 reads TGCGCCAGCAGCAGTCCGGGACATCGCTCCTACAATGAGCAGTTCTTC.

The chain uses TRBV12-3 or TRBV12-4 and TRBJ2-1; D is unclear. This CDR3 is built from 11 residues. Trimming removed 6 bases from V and 8 bases from J, with 8 bases in between. CDR3 DNA: TGTGCCAGCAGCCCTCAGGATGAGCAGTTCTTC. This gives the protein CASSPQDEQFF.

The CDR3 loop reads CARLAGEVYNEQFF. The CDR3 bases are TGCGCCAGACTAGCGGGAGAGGTCTACAATGAGCAGTTCTTC. The V gene is TRBV23-1, the J gene TRBJ2-1, with 11 positions matching TRBD2. TRBV23-1 is noted as an ORF with a role that remains uncertain. The CDR3 spans 14 residues. Losses at the gene ends were 9 bases for V and 3 bases for J; bases not matched to a gene: 4.